This T cell receptor beta chain was identified in a study of blood T cell repertoires in COVID-19. Sequenced by immunoSEQ multiplex PCR; TCRdb stores in-frame clones only, minus some. The repertoire consists of some 94,000 clones, with 87% occurring once and the leading ten covering more than 1%. CDR3 length equals 15 residues. Trimming took 5 bases from V and 8 from J; bases not matched to a gene: 12. CDR1 MNHEY and CDR2 SVGAGI come from the germline V gene. The rearrangement joins TRBV6-5 to TRBJ1-2, with TRBD1 matching 9 bases. The clonotype was recovered from a human donor in a cohort sampled during active COVID-19. Sequencing input: peripheral blood. Here the CDR3 DNA reads TGTGCCAGCAGTAACAGGGGGCAAAGATTGGAAGGCTACACCTTC. Its protein is CASSNRGQRLEGYTF.